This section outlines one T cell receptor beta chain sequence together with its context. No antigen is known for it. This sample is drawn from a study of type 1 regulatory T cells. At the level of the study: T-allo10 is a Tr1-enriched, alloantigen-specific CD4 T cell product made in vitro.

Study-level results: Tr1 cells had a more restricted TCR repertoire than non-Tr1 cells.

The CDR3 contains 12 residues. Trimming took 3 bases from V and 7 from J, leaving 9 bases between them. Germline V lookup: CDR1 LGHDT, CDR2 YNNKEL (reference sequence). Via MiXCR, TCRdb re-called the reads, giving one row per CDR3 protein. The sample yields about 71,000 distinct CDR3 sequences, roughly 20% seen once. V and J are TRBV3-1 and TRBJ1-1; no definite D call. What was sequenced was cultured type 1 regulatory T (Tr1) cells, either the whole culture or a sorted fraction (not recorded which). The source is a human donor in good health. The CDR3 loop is CASSQLIGEAFF. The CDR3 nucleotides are TGTGCCAGCAGCCAGCTAATAGGTGAAGCTTTCTTT.